Listed below are T cell receptor beta chains from one sample, sequenced in a study of OX40 agonist ivuxolimab in advanced cancers. Assay used: immunoSEQ multiplex PCR; TCRdb lists only in-frame clones, some missing. This sample has under 80,000 clones, with roughly 85% found just once. The sequences come from CD4+ or CD8+ T cells sorted from blood, collected in a trial of the OX40 agonist ivuxolimab. These receptors came from an adult with an advanced solid tumor such as melanoma, head and neck, liver or kidney cancer. CDR3s include the opening cysteine and the closing phenylalanine or tryptophan. The D gene is left open where the match is weak. Expanded clones get a size class; other rows say once, few or many, or leave the size out.

d_gene	abundance	v_gene	j_gene	CDR3aa	CDR3nt
NA	once	TRBV27	TRBJ2-7	CASSLAVTYEQYF	TGTGCCAGCAGTTTAGCAGTAACCTACGAGCAGTACTTC
TRBD2	NA	TRBV7-2	TRBJ2-5	CASSLSRLAGGPRETQYF	TGTGCCAGCAGCTTATCTCGGCTAGCGGGGGGGCCACGGGAGACCCAGTACTTC
NA	NA	TRBV30	TRBJ2-3	CAWSLLRDTQYF	TGTGCCTGGAGTCTCCTTCGGGATACGCAGTATTTT
NA	NA	TRBV18	TRBJ2-1	CASSPQAGSNEQFF	TGTGCCAGCTCACCACAAGCCGGGAGCAATGAGCAGTTCTTC
NA	NA	TRBV6-1	TRBJ1-5	CASSDGEGWQPQHF	TGTGCCAGCAGTGATGGGGAGGGCTGGCAGCCCCAGCATTTT
TRBD1	NA	TRBV7-2	TRBJ1-1	CASSRQGKAEAFF	TGTGCCAGCAGCCGACAGGGGAAGGCCGAAGCTTTCTTT
NA	NA	TRBV5-1	TRBJ2-3	CASSFEGPQDTQYF	TGCGCCAGCAGCTTCGAGGGCCCTCAGGATACGCAGTATTTT
NA	NA	TRBV5-1	TRBJ2-6	CASSFTHSGANVLTF	TGCGCCAGCAGCTTTACACACTCTGGGGCCAACGTCCTGACTTTC
TRBD2	NA	TRBV5-5	TRBJ2-7	CASSLSLAGAYEQYF	TGTGCCAGCAGCTTGTCACTAGCGGGGGCCTACGAGCAGTACTTC
TRBD1	NA	TRBV7-2	TRBJ1-3	CASSLGQGASSGNTIYF	TGTGCCAGCAGCTTAGGGCAGGGGGCGAGCTCTGGAAACACCATATATTTT
NA	NA	TRBV5-4	TRBJ2-2	CASSLDEFGELFF	TGTGCCAGCAGCTTGGATGAGTTCGGGGAGCTGTTTTTT
NA	NA	TRBV18	TRBJ2-1	CASSPPNPMDEQFF	TGTGCCAGCTCACCACCGAACCCTATGGATGAGCAGTTCTTC
NA	NA	TRBV10-3	TRBJ2-5	CAISESGASEQETQYF	TGTGCCATCAGTGAGTCCGGGGCGTCAGAACAAGAGACCCAGTACTTC
NA	NA	TRBV7-2	TRBJ1-4	CASSTFNEKLFF	TGTGCCAGCAGCACCTTTAATGAAAAACTGTTTTTT
NA	NA	TRBV2	TRBJ1-1	CASNEVPNTEAFF	TGTGCCAGCAATGAGGTCCCTAACACTGAAGCTTTCTTT
TRBD1	NA	TRBV7-2	TRBJ1-5	CASSPLDGQVDSNQPQHF	TGTGCCAGCAGCCCACTGGATGGACAGGTCGATAGCAATCAGCCCCAGCATTTT
NA	NA	TRBV4-1	TRBJ2-5	CASSQDLTQGETQYF	TGCGCCAGCAGCCAAGATTTAACCCAGGGAGAGACCCAGTACTTC
TRBD2	once	TRBV4-1	TRBJ2-1	CASSPHSGATYNEQFF	TGCGCCAGCAGCCCACATAGCGGGGCAACCTACAATGAGCAGTTCTTC
TRBD1	NA	TRBV28	TRBJ1-4	CASSPLTGNHEKLFF	TGTGCCAGCAGTCCGCTGACAGGGAATCATGAAAAACTGTTTTTT
NA	NA	TRBV5-5	TRBJ1-2	CASSQLPDSSNYGYTF	TGTGCCAGCAGCCAGTTACCGGACAGCTCTAACTATGGCTACACCTTC
NA	NA	TRBV29-1	TRBJ2-2	CSVEGTNTGELFF	TGCAGCGTTGAAGGCACGAACACCGGGGAGCTGTTTTTT
NA	NA	TRBV11-2	TRBJ2-3	CASSLDRVVHTQYF	TGTGCCAGCAGCTTAGATCGGGTGGTGCACACGCAGTATTTT
NA	once	TRBV18	TRBJ2-3	CASSLRRDISTDTQYF	TGTGCCAGCTCCCTCAGGAGGGATATTAGCACAGATACGCAGTATTTT
NA	NA	TRBV27	TRBJ1-1	CASRGYSGGQAFF	TGTGCCAGCAGGGGGTATTCTGGGGGCCAAGCTTTCTTT
NA	once	TRBV30	TRBJ1-2	CASPSEGAPSYGYTF	TGTGCCTCCCCCAGCGAAGGAGCCCCATCCTATGGCTACACCTTC
TRBD2	NA	TRBV5-1	TRBJ2-1	CASSLPRAGVSDEQFF	TGCGCCAGCAGCTTGCCCAGAGCGGGAGTGTCTGATGAGCAGTTCTTC